This is a list of T cell receptor beta chains from one sample in a study of cytomegalovirus exposure and HLA in healthy donors. Produced via immunoSEQ multiplex PCR; TCRdb's table is partial and in-frame only. The table lists more than 60,000 clones, 84% of them singletons, with under 20% in the top ten. The source material was PBMCs. These receptors were taken from a man between 70 and 80 years old in good health and CMV-seropositive. CDR3s include the opening cysteine and the closing phenylalanine or tryptophan. A D gene is named only where the DNA matches it firmly. Size is stated for part of the rows, as once, few or many counts, or as a class when the clone is expanded.

abundance: -
d_gene: -
j_gene: TRBJ2-1
v_gene: TRBV28
CDR3aa: CASSRYNEQFF
CDR3nt: TGTGCCAGCAGCCGGTACAATGAGCAGTTCTTC

abundance: -
d_gene: -
j_gene: TRBJ1-1
v_gene: TRBV7-3
CDR3aa: CASSLAEDTEAFF
CDR3nt: TGTGCCAGCAGCTTGGCGGAGGACACTGAAGCTTTCTTT

abundance: once
d_gene: -
j_gene: TRBJ2-2
v_gene: TRBV21-1
CDR3aa: CASSKVGTFLNTGELFF
CDR3nt: TGTGCCAGCAGCAAAGTGGGGACATTTCTGAACACCGGGGAGCTGTTTTTT

abundance: -
d_gene: TRBD1
j_gene: TRBJ1-5
v_gene: TRBV7-2
CDR3aa: CASSSAQDRGLGQPQHF
CDR3nt: TGTGCCAGCAGCTCAGCCCAGGACAGGGGGCTGGGTCAGCCCCAGCATTTT

abundance: -
d_gene: TRBD1
j_gene: TRBJ1-5
v_gene: TRBV9
CDR3aa: CASSEGQGYQPQHF
CDR3nt: TGTGCCAGCAGCGAGGGACAGGGATATCAGCCCCAGCATTTT

abundance: -
d_gene: TRBD2
j_gene: TRBJ2-1
v_gene: TRBV5-1
CDR3aa: CASSLGTSGGYNEQFF
CDR3nt: TGCGCCAGCAGCTTGGGGACTAGCGGGGGCTACAATGAGCAGTTCTTC

abundance: -
d_gene: -
j_gene: TRBJ2-1
v_gene: TRBV28
CDR3aa: CASKFGGTYNEQFF
CDR3nt: TGTGCCAGTAAGTTTGGGGGCACCTACAATGAGCAGTTCTTC

abundance: -
d_gene: TRBD1
j_gene: TRBJ2-1
v_gene: TRBV27
CDR3aa: CASSVGQAEQFF
CDR3nt: TGTGCCAGCAGTGTCGGACAGGCGGAGCAGTTCTTC

abundance: -
d_gene: TRBD1
j_gene: TRBJ1-3
v_gene: TRBV5-1
CDR3aa: CASSSGTGGGTIYF
CDR3nt: TGCGCCAGCAGCTCTGGGACAGGGGGCGGCACCATATATTTT

abundance: once
d_gene: TRBD1
j_gene: TRBJ2-5
v_gene: TRBV5-4
CDR3aa: CASSFSQGAETQYF
CDR3nt: TGTGCCAGCAGCTTCTCTCAGGGGGCTGAGACCCAGTACTTC

abundance: -
d_gene: -
j_gene: TRBJ2-5
v_gene: TRBV7-6
CDR3aa: CASSLGQAQETQYF
CDR3nt: TGTGCCAGCAGCTTAGGGCAGGCCCAAGAGACCCAGTACTTC

abundance: -
d_gene: TRBD2
j_gene: TRBJ2-3
v_gene: TRBV7-9
CDR3aa: CASSLARLAGSTRSDTQYF
CDR3nt: TGTGCCAGCAGCTTAGCCAGACTAGCGGGGTCAACTCGGTCAGATACGCAGTATTTT

abundance: -
d_gene: -
j_gene: TRBJ2-7
v_gene: TRBV28
CDR3aa: CASSFWPGASYEQYF
CDR3nt: TGTGCCAGCAGTTTTTGGCCAGGGGCGTCCTACGAGCAGTACTTC

abundance: once
d_gene: TRBD2
j_gene: TRBJ2-5
v_gene: TRBV5-4
CDR3aa: CASSSRAGEETQYF
CDR3nt: TGTGCCAGCAGCTCACGAGCGGGAGAAGAGACCCAGTACTTC

abundance: -
d_gene: -
j_gene: TRBJ1-1
v_gene: TRBV15
CDR3aa: CATSRDRAGGEAFF
CDR3nt: TGTGCCACCAGCAGAGATCGGGCGGGTGGTGAAGCTTTCTTT

abundance: once
d_gene: -
j_gene: TRBJ2-1
v_gene: TRBV7-8
CDR3aa: CASSLDRRDEQFF
CDR3nt: TGTGCCAGCAGCTTAGATCGGAGGGATGAGCAGTTCTTC

abundance: -
d_gene: -
j_gene: TRBJ1-5
v_gene: TRBV2
CDR3aa: CASSLRVGHSNQPQHF
CDR3nt: TGTGCCAGCAGCCTCAGGGTAGGTCATAGCAATCAGCCCCAGCATTTT

abundance: once
d_gene: TRBD2
j_gene: TRBJ2-7
v_gene: TRBV7-9
CDR3aa: CASSSGLAGEYEQYF
CDR3nt: TGTGCCAGCAGCTCGGGACTAGCGGGAGAATACGAGCAGTACTTC

abundance: -
d_gene: -
j_gene: TRBJ1-2
v_gene: TRBV7-8
CDR3aa: CASSLLDRGYGYTF
CDR3nt: TGTGCCAGCAGTTTGCTGGACAGAGGCTATGGCTACACCTTC

abundance: -
d_gene: -
j_gene: TRBJ2-3
v_gene: TRBV5-1
CDR3aa: CASSQEGTNTRFTDTQYF
CDR3nt: TGCGCCAGCAGCCAGGAGGGGACCAACACCCGATTCACAGATACGCAGTATTTT

abundance: -
d_gene: TRBD2
j_gene: TRBJ2-1
v_gene: TRBV5-1
CDR3aa: CASSLGPFLAGEQQFF
CDR3nt: TGCGCCAGCAGCTTGGGCCCCTTCCTAGCGGGAGAACAGCAGTTCTTC

abundance: -
d_gene: -
j_gene: TRBJ2-7
v_gene: TRBV10-2
CDR3aa: CASTPDGVGEQYF
CDR3nt: TGCGCCAGCACCCCCGACGGGGTTGGCGAGCAGTACTTC

abundance: -
d_gene: TRBD2
j_gene: TRBJ2-1
v_gene: TRBV9
CDR3aa: CASSVFPLAGVGQFF
CDR3nt: TGTGCCAGCAGCGTCTTCCCCCTAGCGGGAGTGGGGCAGTTCTTC

abundance: -
d_gene: TRBD1
j_gene: TRBJ1-1
v_gene: TRBV11-2
CDR3aa: CASSAGQTTPNTEAFF
CDR3nt: TGTGCCAGCAGCGCGGGACAGACGACCCCGAACACTGAAGCTTTCTTT

abundance: -
d_gene: -
j_gene: TRBJ2-1
v_gene: TRBV19
CDR3aa: CASSPSQPPYNEQFF
CDR3nt: TGTGCCAGTAGCCCTAGCCAGCCCCCCTACAATGAGCAGTTCTTC

abundance: once
d_gene: -
j_gene: TRBJ1-6
v_gene: TRBV5-1
CDR3aa: CASSLFAGGINSPLHF
CDR3nt: TGCGCCAGCAGCTTGTTTGCGGGGGGGATAAATTCACCCCTCCACTTT

abundance: -
d_gene: TRBD1
j_gene: TRBJ1-5
v_gene: TRBV7-9
CDR3aa: CASSPWTGNQPQHF
CDR3nt: TGTGCCAGCAGCCCCTGGACAGGTAATCAGCCCCAGCATTTT

abundance: -
d_gene: -
j_gene: TRBJ2-2
v_gene: TRBV4-2
CDR3aa: CASSLPGISDTGELFF
CDR3nt: TGTGCCAGCAGCCTCCCCGGGATTTCAGACACCGGGGAGCTGTTTTTT

abundance: -
d_gene: TRBD2
j_gene: TRBJ2-5
v_gene: TRBV5-4
CDR3aa: CASSWLAGETQYF
CDR3nt: TGTGCCAGCAGCTGGCTAGCGGGAGAGACCCAGTACTTC

abundance: -
d_gene: TRBD2
j_gene: TRBJ2-5
v_gene: TRBV5-1
CDR3aa: CASSLRTRSETQYF
CDR3nt: TGCGCCAGCAGCTTAAGGACTAGATCGGAGACCCAGTACTTC

abundance: -
d_gene: -
j_gene: TRBJ1-5
v_gene: TRBV7-9
CDR3aa: CASSQQGPQPQHF
CDR3nt: TGTGCCAGCAGCCAACAGGGCCCTCAGCCCCAGCATTTT

abundance: -
d_gene: -
j_gene: TRBJ1-2
v_gene: TRBV30
CDR3aa: CAWSGGAGYTF
CDR3nt: TGTGCCTGGTCTGGCGGGGCTGGCTACACCTTC

abundance: -
d_gene: -
j_gene: TRBJ1-5
v_gene: TRBV2
CDR3aa: CASSVVSAEQPQHF
CDR3nt: TGTGCCAGCAGTGTGGTATCAGCGGAACAGCCCCAGCATTTT

abundance: -
d_gene: TRBD2
j_gene: TRBJ2-7
v_gene: TRBV28
CDR3aa: CASSFGTKYF
CDR3nt: TGTGCCAGCAGTTTTGGGACTAAGTACTTC

abundance: -
d_gene: -
j_gene: TRBJ1-1
v_gene: TRBV6-6
CDR3aa: CASTPFEATEAFF
CDR3nt: TGTGCCAGCACCCCGTTTGAAGCCACTGAAGCTTTCTTT

abundance: -
d_gene: TRBD2
j_gene: TRBJ2-1
v_gene: TRBV9
CDR3aa: CASSVEASGYNEQFF
CDR3nt: TGTGCCAGCAGCGTAGAGGCTAGCGGGTACAATGAGCAGTTCTTC

abundance: -
d_gene: -
j_gene: TRBJ2-1
v_gene: TRBV7-3
CDR3aa: CASSPRKGNEQFF
CDR3nt: TGTGCCAGCAGCCCGAGGAAGGGGAATGAGCAGTTCTTC

abundance: -
d_gene: TRBD1
j_gene: TRBJ2-3
v_gene: TRBV7-9
CDR3aa: CASRDDRVSSDTQYF
CDR3nt: TGTGCCAGCAGAGACGACAGGGTCTCCTCAGATACGCAGTATTTT

abundance: -
d_gene: -
j_gene: TRBJ1-2
v_gene: TRBV5-1
CDR3aa: CASSYQGTNYGYTF
CDR3nt: TGCGCCAGCAGCTACCAGGGAACGAACTATGGCTACACCTTC

abundance: -
d_gene: -
j_gene: TRBJ2-3
v_gene: TRBV9
CDR3aa: CASKSGSTDTQYF
CDR3nt: TGTGCCAGCAAAAGCGGCAGCACAGATACGCAGTATTTT

abundance: few
d_gene: -
j_gene: TRBJ2-7
v_gene: TRBV10-3
CDR3aa: CAISDGRGEQYF
CDR3nt: TGTGCCATCAGTGACGGCCGGGGCGAGCAGTACTTC

abundance: -
d_gene: -
j_gene: TRBJ1-2
v_gene: TRBV14
CDR3aa: CASSHKGADYGYTF
CDR3nt: TGTGCCAGCAGCCATAAAGGGGCTGATTATGGCTACACCTTC

abundance: -
d_gene: -
j_gene: TRBJ2-7
v_gene: TRBV28
CDR3aa: CATTSSDTYEQYF
CDR3nt: TGTGCCACCACATCTAGCGATACCTACGAGCAGTACTTC

abundance: -
d_gene: -
j_gene: TRBJ2-3
v_gene: TRBV10-3
CDR3aa: CAISTGQFTDTQYF
CDR3nt: TGTGCCATCAGTACAGGACAGTTCACAGATACGCAGTATTTT

abundance: -
d_gene: TRBD2
j_gene: TRBJ2-2
v_gene: TRBV7-3
CDR3aa: CASSLFSGSTGELFF
CDR3nt: TGTGCCAGCAGCTTATTTAGCGGGAGCACCGGGGAGCTGTTTTTT

abundance: -
d_gene: -
j_gene: TRBJ2-3
v_gene: TRBV9
CDR3aa: CASSVATVNLGRGFSSTDTQYF
CDR3nt: TGTGCCAGCAGCGTAGCTACGGTCAATTTGGGCAGGGGATTTTCTAGCACAGATACGCAGTATTTT